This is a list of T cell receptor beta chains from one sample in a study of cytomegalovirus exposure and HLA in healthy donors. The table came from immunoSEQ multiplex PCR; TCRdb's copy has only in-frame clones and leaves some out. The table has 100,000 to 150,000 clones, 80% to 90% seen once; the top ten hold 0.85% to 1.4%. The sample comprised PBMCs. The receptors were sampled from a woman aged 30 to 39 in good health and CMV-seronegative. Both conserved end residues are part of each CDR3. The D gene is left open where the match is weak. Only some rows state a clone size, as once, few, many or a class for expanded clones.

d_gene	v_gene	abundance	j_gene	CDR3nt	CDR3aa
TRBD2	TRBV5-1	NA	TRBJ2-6	TGCGCCAGCAGCTTTTTCGGGACTACCCTGAGAGGGGCCAACGTCCTGACTTTC	CASSFFGTTLRGANVLTF
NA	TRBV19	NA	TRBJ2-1	TGTGCCAGTAGTGGGGTATCGGACTTACACTCCTACAATGAGCAGTTCTTC	CASSGVSDLHSYNEQFF
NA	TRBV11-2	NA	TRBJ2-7	TGTGCCAGCAGCTTAGATCGCAGCGAGCAGTACTTC	CASSLDRSEQYF
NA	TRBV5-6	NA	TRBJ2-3	TGTGCCAGCAGCTTGCCACGGGGTGGGGCAGATACGCAGTATTTT	CASSLPRGGADTQYF
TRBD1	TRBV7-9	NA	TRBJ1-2	TGTGCCAGCAGCCCTAAGGGACAGGATAATGGCTACACCTTC	CASSPKGQDNGYTF
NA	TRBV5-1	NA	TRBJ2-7	TGCGCCAGCAGCTTGGTTGAAGGGGCAAACGAGCAGTACTTC	CASSLVEGANEQYF
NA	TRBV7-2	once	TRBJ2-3	TGTGCCAGCGGCAAGACCGGGGAACTCACAGATACGCAGTATTTT	CASGKTGELTDTQYF
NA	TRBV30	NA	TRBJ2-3	TGTGCCTGGAGTGTAGTTGGACTGAGCACAGATACGCAGTATTTT	CAWSVVGLSTDTQYF
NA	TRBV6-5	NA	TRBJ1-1	TGTGCCAGCACCTCAAGGGGGGGGAGGAACACTGAAGCTTTCTTT	CASTSRGGRNTEAFF
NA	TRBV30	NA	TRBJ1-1	TGTGCCTGGAGTGTACAGGGGAACACTGAAGCTTTCTTT	CAWSVQGNTEAFF
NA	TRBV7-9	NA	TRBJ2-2	TGTGCCAGCAGCTTAGGTAGCGGGAACACCGGGGAGCTGTTTTTT	CASSLGSGNTGELFF
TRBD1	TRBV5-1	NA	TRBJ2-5	TGCGCCAGCAGCCGCAGGGGGTCCTACGAGACCCAGTACTTC	CASSRRGSYETQYF
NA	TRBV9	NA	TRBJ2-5	TGTGCCAGCAGCACCGGGACTCCCTGGTGGGAGACCCAGTACTTC	CASSTGTPWWETQYF
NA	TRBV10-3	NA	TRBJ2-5	TGTGCCATGGCTTCGGGACTGCAAGAGACCCAGTACTTC	CAMASGLQETQYF
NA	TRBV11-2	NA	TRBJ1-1	TGTGCCAGCCTCAACCCTGAGGAAAGAAAAGCTTTCTTT	CASLNPEERKAFF
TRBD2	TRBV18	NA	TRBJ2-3	TGTGCCAGCTCACCAGAGCGGGAGTTGAAAGATACGCAGTATTTT	CASSPERELKDTQYF
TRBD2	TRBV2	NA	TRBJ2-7	TGTGCCAGCAGTGAGGGGGGGAGCAGCTACGAGCAGTACTTC	CASSEGGSSYEQYF
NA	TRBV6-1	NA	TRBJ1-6	TGTGCCAGCAGGAAGGACAGTAATTCACCCCTCCACTTT	CASRKDSNSPLHF
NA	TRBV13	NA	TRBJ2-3	TGTGCCAGCAGAACGAGCGGTCGAGATACGCAGTATTTT	CASRTSGRDTQYF
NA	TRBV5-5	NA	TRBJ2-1	TGTGCCGGCAGCTTGGGAAGGTTTGGTGGAGGGCTTGGTGAGCAGTTCTTC	CAGSLGRFGGGLGEQFF
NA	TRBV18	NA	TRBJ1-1	TGTGCCAGCTCACCAACAAGACAGTTGAACACTGAAGCTTTCTTT	CASSPTRQLNTEAFF
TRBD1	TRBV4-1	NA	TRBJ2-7	TGCGCCAGCAGCCAACCGGACAGGGACAGCTACGAGCAGTACTTC	CASSQPDRDSYEQYF
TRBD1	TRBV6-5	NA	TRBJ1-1	TGTGCCAGCAGTTTAACAGGGGGCTACACTGAAGCTTTCTTT	CASSLTGGYTEAFF
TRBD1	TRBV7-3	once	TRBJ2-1	TGTGCCAGCAGCTTAACGGGACAGGGGGTCGGTGAGCAGTTCTTC	CASSLTGQGVGEQFF
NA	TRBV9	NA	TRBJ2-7	TGTGCCAGCAGCGGCGACAGCTACGAGCAGTACTTC	CASSGDSYEQYF
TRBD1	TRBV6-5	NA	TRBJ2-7	TGTGCCAGCAGTCCCGGGGCAGGGGGCTCCTACGAGCAGTACTTC	CASSPGAGGSYEQYF
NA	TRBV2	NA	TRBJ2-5	TGTGCCAGCGGTCGACTAGTTGAGACCCAGTACTTC	CASGRLVETQYF
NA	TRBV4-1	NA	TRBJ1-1	TGCGCCAGCAGCCCCCAACCCCAACAGGCCCTTATGAACACTGAAGCTTTCTTT	CASSPQPQQALMNTEAFF
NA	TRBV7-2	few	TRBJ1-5	TGTGCCAGCAGCTTCCCCGGGAATCAGCCCCAGCATTTT	CASSFPGNQPQHF
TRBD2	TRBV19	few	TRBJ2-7	TGTGCCAGTAGTATACGGTTTCGGGACTACAACTACGAGCAGTACTTC	CASSIRFRDYNYEQYF
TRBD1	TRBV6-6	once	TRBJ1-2	TGTGCCAGCAGTAGGGGACAGGTCTATGGCTACACCTTC	CASSRGQVYGYTF
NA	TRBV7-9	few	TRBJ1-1	TGTTCCAGCAGCTTAATGGTACAGGGTACACCTGAAGCTTTCTTT	CSSSLMVQGTPEAFF
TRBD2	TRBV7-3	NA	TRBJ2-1	TGTGCCAGCAGCCCTTATGGGGGGGGCTCCTACAATGAGCAGTTCTTC	CASSPYGGGSYNEQFF
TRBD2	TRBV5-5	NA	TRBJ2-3	TGTGCCAGCAGCTTAGCGGGGGGCCGGACAGATACGCAGTATTTT	CASSLAGGRTDTQYF
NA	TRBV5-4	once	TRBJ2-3	TGTGCCAGCAGCCTTAGTACAGATACGCAGTATTTT	CASSLSTDTQYF
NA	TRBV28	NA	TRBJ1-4	TGTGCCAGCAGTACCCGGAAGCGTATTGGGGAAAAACTGTTTTTT	CASSTRKRIGEKLFF
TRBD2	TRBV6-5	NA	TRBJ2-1	TGTGCCAGCAGTTACTCAGGGCGGGGGGGCAATGAGCAGTTCTTC	CASSYSGRGGNEQFF
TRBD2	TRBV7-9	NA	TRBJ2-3	TGTGCCAGCAGCTTAACTAGCGGGGGGACAGATACGCAGTATTTT	CASSLTSGGTDTQYF
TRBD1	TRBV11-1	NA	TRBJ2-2	TGTGCCAGCAGCCCCGGGACAGACACCGGGGAGCTGTTTTTT	CASSPGTDTGELFF
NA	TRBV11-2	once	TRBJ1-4	TGTGCCAGCAGCCCTATTCGGGGGGAAACAACTAATGAAAAACTGTTTTTT	CASSPIRGETTNEKLFF
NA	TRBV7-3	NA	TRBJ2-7	TGTGCCAGCAGCTTAGAGGTGGGGGCGACCTACGAGCAGTACTTC	CASSLEVGATYEQYF
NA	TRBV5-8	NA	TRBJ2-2	TGTGCCAGCAGCAGGGGGAATTTTGACACCGGGGAGCTGTTTTTT	CASSRGNFDTGELFF
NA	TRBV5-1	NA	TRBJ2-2	TGCGCCAGCAGCCCCCATCCCGGGGAGCTGTTTTTT	CASSPHPGELFF
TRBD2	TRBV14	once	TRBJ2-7	TGTGCCAGCAGCCAAAGACTAGCGGGAGTGCCCCACGAGCAGTACTTC	CASSQRLAGVPHEQYF
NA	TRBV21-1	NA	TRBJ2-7	TGTGCCAGCAGTGTCGAGCGATACTTCCGCTACGAGCAGTACTTC	CASSVERYFRYEQYF
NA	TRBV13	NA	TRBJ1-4	TGTGCCAGCAGCTTATTCGCCTTCCGGGACTCTCCTGAAAAACTGTTTTTT	CASSLFAFRDSPEKLFF
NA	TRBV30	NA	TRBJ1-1	TGTGCCTGGAGTGTCCCAGCTACTTGGTCTTCGGGTGGAGCTTTCTTT	CAWSVPATWSSGGAFF
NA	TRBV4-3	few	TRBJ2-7	TGCGCCAGCAGCCAAAGGGGGACGCTGAGGGACGGCGAGCAGTACTTC	CASSQRGTLRDGEQYF
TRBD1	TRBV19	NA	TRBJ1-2	TGTGCCAGTAGTTCGGACAGGGGAGCTAACTATGGCTACACCTTC	CASSSDRGANYGYTF
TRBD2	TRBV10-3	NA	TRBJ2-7	TGTGCCATCAGTGCCGGACTAGCGGTTACCTACGAGCAGTACTTC	CAISAGLAVTYEQYF